Included here is one T cell receptor beta chain sequence, with context. The CDR3 spans 13 residues. The V end was cut by 7 bases, the J end by 5 bases, with 15 bases between. The entry originates in a study of control samples from healthy donors and cancer patients. Using immunoSEQ multiplex PCR, the repertoire was profiled, and TCRdb retains in-frame clones only, with some absent. This table holds 80,000 to 85,000 clones, about 88% found once. Sequencing was done on a sample of blood. The clonotype originates from a woman in her 50s in good health. The chain employs TRBV12-3 or TRBV12-4 and TRBJ2-7; a weak D match, TRBD2 (7 bases). The CDR3 sequence is CASKGGRGNEQYF. The CDR3 coding sequence is TGTGCCAGCAAGGGGGGGCGGGGAAACGAGCAGTACTTC.